This TCR beta chain is drawn from a study of T cell repertoires in cytomegalovirus infection. Study results and caveats: The study found HLA-C-restricted CMV-specific TCR beta clonotypes dominating the ex vivo response.

TCRdb analysed the reads with MiXCR anew, one entry per CDR3 protein. The sample records hundreds of thousands of distinct CDR3 sequences, 33% being singletons. This CDR3 has 14 residues. Germline V lookup: CDR1 LGHNA, CDR2 YSLEER. Trimming removed 0 bases at V and 5 bases at J, with 10 bases between. For this clonotype: The antigen is unknown.

The rearrangement joins TRBV4-3 to TRBJ2-5; D call uncertain. The source was cultured PBMCs, collected from culture after CMV antigen stimulation. The clonotype originates from a human donor in good health (CMV status not recorded). Some clones in this sample may be carry-over from other donors' samples. The CDR3 protein is CASSQDLARETQYF. As DNA, the CDR3 is TGCGCCAGCAGCCAAGATCTGGCGCGGGAGACCCAGTACTTC.